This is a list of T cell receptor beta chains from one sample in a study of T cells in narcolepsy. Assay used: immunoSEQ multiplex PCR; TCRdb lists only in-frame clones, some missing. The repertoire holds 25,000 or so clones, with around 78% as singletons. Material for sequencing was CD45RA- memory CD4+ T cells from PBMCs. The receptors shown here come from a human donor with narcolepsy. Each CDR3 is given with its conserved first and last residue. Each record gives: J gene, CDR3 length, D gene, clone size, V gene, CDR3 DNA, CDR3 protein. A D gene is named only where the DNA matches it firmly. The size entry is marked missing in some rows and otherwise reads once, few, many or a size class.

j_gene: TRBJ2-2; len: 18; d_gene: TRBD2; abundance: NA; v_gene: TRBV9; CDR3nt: TGTGCCAGCAGCGCCGCCAATAGCGGGGGGGCTTGGGCCGGGGAGCTGTTTTTT; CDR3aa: CASSAANSGGAWAGELFF
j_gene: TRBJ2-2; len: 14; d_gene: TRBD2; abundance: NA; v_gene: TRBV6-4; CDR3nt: TGTGCCAGCAGTAGCGGGGGGGACACCGGGGAGCTGTTTTTT; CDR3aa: CASSSGGDTGELFF
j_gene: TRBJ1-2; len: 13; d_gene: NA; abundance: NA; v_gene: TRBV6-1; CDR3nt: TGTGGGGGATCGGTGGCCCTTAACTATGGCTACACCTTC; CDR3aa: CGGSVALNYGYTF
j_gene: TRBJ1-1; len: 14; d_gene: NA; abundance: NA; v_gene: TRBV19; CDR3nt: TGTGCCAGTAGTATAGGGGATCGAGGGACTGAAGCTTTCTTT; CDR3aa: CASSIGDRGTEAFF
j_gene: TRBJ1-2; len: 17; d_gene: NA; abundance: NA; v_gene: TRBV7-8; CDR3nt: TGTGCCAGCAGCTTATCGTTCCGATTTATCGATAACTATGGCTACACCTTC; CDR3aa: CASSLSFRFIDNYGYTF
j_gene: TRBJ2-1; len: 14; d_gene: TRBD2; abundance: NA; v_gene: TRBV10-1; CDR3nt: TGCGCCAGCAGACCGGGACTAGCGGCCTCTGAGCAGTTCTTC; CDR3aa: CASRPGLAASEQFF
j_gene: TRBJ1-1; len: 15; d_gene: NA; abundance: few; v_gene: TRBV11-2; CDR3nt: TGTGCCAGCAGAGGGGGGGCCCGAATGAACACTGAAGCTTTCTTT; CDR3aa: CASRGGARMNTEAFF
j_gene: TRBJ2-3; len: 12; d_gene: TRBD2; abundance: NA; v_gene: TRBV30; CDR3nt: TGTGCCTGGAGTGGGGTAGCGGGTGCCCATTATTTT; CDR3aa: CAWSGVAGAHYF
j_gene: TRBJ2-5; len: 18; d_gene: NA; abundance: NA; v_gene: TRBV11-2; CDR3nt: TGTGCCAGCAGCTTAGTGACCCCAGCGGGTAATGTTAGAGAGACCCAGTACTTC; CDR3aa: CASSLVTPAGNVRETQYF
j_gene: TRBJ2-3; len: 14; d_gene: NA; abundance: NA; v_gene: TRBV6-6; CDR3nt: TGTGCCAGCAGTACGGCCGGGATCACAGATACGCAGTATTTT; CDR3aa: CASSTAGITDTQYF
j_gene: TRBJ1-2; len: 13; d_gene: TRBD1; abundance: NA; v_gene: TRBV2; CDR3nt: TGTGCCAGCAGGCTAGACAGGGGGCCCGGCTACACCTTC; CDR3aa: CASRLDRGPGYTF
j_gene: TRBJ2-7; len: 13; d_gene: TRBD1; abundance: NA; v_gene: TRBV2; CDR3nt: TGTGCCAGCAGTGGAGAGGGGGCTAGGGAGCAGTACTTC; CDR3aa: CASSGEGAREQYF
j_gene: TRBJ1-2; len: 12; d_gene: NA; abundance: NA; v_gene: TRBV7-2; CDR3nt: TGTGCCAGCAGCTACCTACAGGGACCAAACACCTTC; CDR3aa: CASSYLQGPNTF
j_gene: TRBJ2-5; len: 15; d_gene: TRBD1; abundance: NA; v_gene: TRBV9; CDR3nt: TGTGCCAGCAGCGTAGTCGGACAGGGGGCTGGGGAGCAGTACTTC; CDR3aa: CASSVVGQGAGEQYF
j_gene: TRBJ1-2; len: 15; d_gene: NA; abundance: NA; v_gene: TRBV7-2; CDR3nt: TGTGCCAGCAGCTATATCCCGGGCTCAGGCTATGGCTACACCTTC; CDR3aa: CASSYIPGSGYGYTF
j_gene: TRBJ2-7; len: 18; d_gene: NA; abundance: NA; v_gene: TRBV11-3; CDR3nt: TGTGCCAGCAGCCTACCGACGGCTATATGGCTAGCTCCCCACGAGCAGTACTTC; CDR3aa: CASSLPTAIWLAPHEQYF
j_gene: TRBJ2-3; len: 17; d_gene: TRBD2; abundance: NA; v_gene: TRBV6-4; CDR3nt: TGTGCCAGCAGTGACCCTAGGACTAGCGGGGACACAGATACGCAGTATTTT; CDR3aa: CASSDPRTSGDTDTQYF
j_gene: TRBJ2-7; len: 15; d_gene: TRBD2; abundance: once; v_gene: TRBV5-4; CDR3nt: TGTGCCAGCAGCTTGGAACTAGCGGCGGCCCAGGAGCAGTACTTC; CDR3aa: CASSLELAAAQEQYF